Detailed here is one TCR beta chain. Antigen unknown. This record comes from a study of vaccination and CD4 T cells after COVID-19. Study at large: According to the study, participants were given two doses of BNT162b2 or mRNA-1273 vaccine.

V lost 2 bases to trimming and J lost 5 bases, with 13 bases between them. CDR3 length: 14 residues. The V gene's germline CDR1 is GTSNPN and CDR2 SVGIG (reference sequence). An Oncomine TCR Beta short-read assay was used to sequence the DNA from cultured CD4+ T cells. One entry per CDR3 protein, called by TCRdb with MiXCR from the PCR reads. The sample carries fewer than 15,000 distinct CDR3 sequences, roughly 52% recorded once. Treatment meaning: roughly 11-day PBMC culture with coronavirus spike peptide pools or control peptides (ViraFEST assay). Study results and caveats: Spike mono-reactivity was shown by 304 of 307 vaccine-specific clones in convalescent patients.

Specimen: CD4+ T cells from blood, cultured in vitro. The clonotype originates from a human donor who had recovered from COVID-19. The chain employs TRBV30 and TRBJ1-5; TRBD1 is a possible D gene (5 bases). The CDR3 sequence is CAWSKGHYYQPQHF. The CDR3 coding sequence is TGTGCCTGGAGTAAGGGGCACTACTATCAGCCCCAGCATTTT.